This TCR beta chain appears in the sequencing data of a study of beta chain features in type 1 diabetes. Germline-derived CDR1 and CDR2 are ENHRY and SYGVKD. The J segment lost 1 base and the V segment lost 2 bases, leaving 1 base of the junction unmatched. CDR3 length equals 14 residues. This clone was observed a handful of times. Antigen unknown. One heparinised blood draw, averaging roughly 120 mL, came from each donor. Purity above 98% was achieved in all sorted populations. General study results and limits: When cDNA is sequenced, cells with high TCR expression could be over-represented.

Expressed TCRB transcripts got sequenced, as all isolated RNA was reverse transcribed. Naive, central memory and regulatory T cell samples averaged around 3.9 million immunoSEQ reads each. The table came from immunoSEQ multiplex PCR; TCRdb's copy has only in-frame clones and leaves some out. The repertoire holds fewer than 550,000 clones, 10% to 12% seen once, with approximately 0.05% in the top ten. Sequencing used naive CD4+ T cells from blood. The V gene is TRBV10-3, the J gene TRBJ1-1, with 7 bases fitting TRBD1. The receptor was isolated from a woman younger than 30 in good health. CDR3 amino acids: CAISERTGNTEAFF. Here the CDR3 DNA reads TGTGCCATCAGTGAGAGGACAGGGAACACTGAAGCTTTCTTT.